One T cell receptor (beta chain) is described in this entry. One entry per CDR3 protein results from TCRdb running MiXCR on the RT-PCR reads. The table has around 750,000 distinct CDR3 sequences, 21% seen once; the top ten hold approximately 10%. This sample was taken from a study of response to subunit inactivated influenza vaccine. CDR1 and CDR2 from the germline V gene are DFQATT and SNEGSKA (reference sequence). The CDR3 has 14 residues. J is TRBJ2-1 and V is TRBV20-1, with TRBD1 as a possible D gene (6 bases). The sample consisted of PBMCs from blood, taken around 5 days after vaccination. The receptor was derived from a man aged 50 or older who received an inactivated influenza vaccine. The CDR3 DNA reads TGCTCTCTGTGGACAGTACTCGGCTACAATGAGCAGTTCTTC. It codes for CSLWTVLGYNEQFF.